The next 21 T cell receptor beta chains were all read from a single sample in a study of siplizumab effects on memory and regulatory T cells. Assay used: immunoSEQ multiplex PCR; TCRdb lists only in-frame clones, some missing. The table shows around 97,000 clones, with around 94% occurring only once. The specimen was non-Treg CD4+ T cells sorted from blood. The origin of the receptors is a human donor in good health.

The chain links TRBV2 to TRBJ2-3; D might be TRBD2 (5 bases). The germline CDR1 and CDR2 sequences are SNHLY and FYNNEI. The CDR3 is made up of 15 amino acids. V gave up 4 bases and J gave up 8 bases, with 19 bases separating them. CDR3 bases: TGTGCCAGCAGTGTAAGTGGACTCCCGTTGGGTACGCAGTATTTT. It specifies CASSVSGLPLGTQYF.

The chain has TRBV30 and TRBJ2-3; 7 bases match TRBD1. CDR3 length: 14 residues. V was pared by 3 bases and J by 1 base, with 4 bases of the junction left unmatched. CDR1 GTSNPN and CDR2 SVGIG come from the germline V gene (reference sequence). CDR3 DNA sequence: TGTGCCTGGAGCCGGGACAGCCGCACAGATACGCAGTATTTT. Translated, it gives CAWSRDSRTDTQYF.

This sequence joins TRBV19 and TRBJ1-5; D gene ambiguous. The CDR3 sequence is 12 residues long. V lost 7 bases and J lost 7, with 11 bases in between. Germline-derived CDR1 and CDR2 are LNHDA and SQIVND (reference sequence). The CDR3 nucleotides are TGTGCCAGTAATGTTGGCCACCAGCCCCAGCATTTT. Its protein is CASNVGHQPQHF.

The rearrangement joins TRBV5-1 to TRBJ2-3; 7 bases fit TRBD1. V dropped 0 bases and J dropped 0; count of bases not matched to a gene: 4. Germline V CDR1 and CDR2: SGHRS, YFSETQ. CDR3 size: 16 residues. CDR3 sequence (DNA): TGCGCCAGCAGCTTGGGAGGGGGCATGAGCACAGATACGCAGTATTTT. Protein sequence: CASSLGGGMSTDTQYF.

To note about this clone: Sequence at one end of the junction differs from germline and may be a read error. The V and J genes are TRBV30 and TRBJ2-3; 7 positions match TRBD2. This CDR3 has 13 residues. From germline, CDR1 is GTSNPN and CDR2 SVGIG (reference sequence). The CDR3 DNA sequence: TGTGCCTGGGGACGCGGGAGCAGAGATACGCAGTATTTT. This sequence encodes CAWGRGSRDTQYF. The full variable domain, with the rest looked up from reference TRBV30 and TRBJ2-3, is SQTIHQWPATLVQPVGSPLSLECTVEGTSNPNLYWYRQAAGRGLQLLFYSVGIGQISSEVPQNLSASRPQDRQFILSSKKLLLSDSGFYLCAWGRGSRDTQYFGPGTRLTVL.

V usage is TRBV9 and J usage is TRBJ2-6; D gene uncertain. This CDR3 is 19 amino acids long. Per the germline V gene, CDR1 is SGDLS and CDR2 is YYNGEE. With 2 bases removed from V and 0 bases from J, the gap between germline ends came to 18 bases. The CDR3 DNA reads TGTGCCAGCAGCGTGTCCGGATCCGGGTACGCCTCTGGGGCCAACGTCCTGACTTTC. Its translation is CASSVSGSGYASGANVLTF.

The chain couples TRBV19 to TRBJ2-1; D is perhaps TRBD1 or TRBD2 (6 bases each). The germline V gene encodes CDR1 LNHDA and CDR2 SQIVND (reference sequence). V was trimmed by 6 bases and J by 6 bases, leaving 15 bases between them. The CDR3 is 14 residues long. The DNA of the CDR3 is TGTGCCAGTAGCCGGGGGCAGGGAATCAATGAGCAGTTCTTC. It is translated as CASSRGQGINEQFF.

This clone was recorded once. The V and J genes are TRBV19 and TRBJ2-1; perhaps TRBD1 as D (6 bases). CDR1 is LNHDA, CDR2 SQIVND, per germline (reference sequence). V was clipped by 1 base and J by 7 bases, with 20 bases between them. The CDR3 totals 17 residues. In DNA, the CDR3 is TGTGCCAGTAGTATAGTTGGTGGGGGCAAGGGGGATAATGAGCAGTTCTTC. It yields the protein CASSIVGGGKGDNEQFF.

This clone was seen just once. This sequence joins TRBV28 and TRBJ1-4; D remains unclear. The germline gives CDR1 MDHEN, CDR2 SYDVKM. Deletions cut 9 bases from V and 3 bases from J, with 11 bases between. The CDR3 runs 13 residues. The CDR3 DNA is TGTGCCAGTTTACCAGGCTCTAATGAAAAACTGTTTTTT. The encoded protein is CASLPGSNEKLFF.

This clone was seen only once. The chain uses TRBV19 and TRBJ1-1; possibly TRBD1 for D (5 bases). V was clipped by 6 bases and J by 0 bases, with 14 bases between them. Germline V lookup: CDR1 LNHDA, CDR2 SQIVND (reference sequence). CDR3 length: 15 residues. CDR3 nucleotide sequence: TGTGCCAGTAGACGACAGCCGTTGGTGAACACTGAAGCTTTCTTT. Encoded protein: CASRRQPLVNTEAFF.

CDR3 loop: CASSLTASGIPEQYF. The CDR3 bases are TGTGCCAGCAGCTTAACTGCTAGCGGGATCCCCGAGCAGTACTTC. The gene calls are TRBV7-2 and TRBJ2-7; TRBD2 matches 9 bases. The J segment lost 6 bases and the V segment lost 2 bases, leaving 8 bases of the junction unmatched. This CDR3 is 15 amino acids long. Germline CDR1 is SGHTA and CDR2 is FQGNSA.

The chain uses TRBV6-1 and TRBJ2-7, with unresolved D. V lost 1 base, J lost 5 bases, and 3 bases lay in between. The CDR3 is 11 residues long. Germline V gene lookup returns CDR1 MNHNS and CDR2 SASEGT. CDR3 loop: CASSEVHEQYF. DNA for the CDR3: TGTGCCAGCAGTGAAGTCCACGAGCAGTACTTC.

The V and J genes are TRBV5-1 and TRBJ2-7; D call uncertain. CDR3 size: 14 residues. V was shortened by 5 bases and J by 1 base, with 13 bases between the two germline ends. Germline CDR1 is SGHRS and CDR2 is YFSETQ. The CDR3, as DNA: TGCGCCAGCAGTACGGGCGGAAGTTCCTACGAGCAGTACTTC. Encoded protein: CASSTGGSSYEQYF.

This chain joins TRBV5-1 and TRBJ1-2; D is perhaps TRBD1 (6 bases). The CDR3 is made up of 15 amino acids. Germline values: CDR1 SGHRS, CDR2 YFSETQ. V lost 3 bases and J 6 bases, leaving 18 bases between the germline ends. The CDR3: CASSYSGQDRHGYTF. Written as DNA, the CDR3 is TGCGCCAGCAGCTACTCCGGGCAGGACAGACATGGCTACACCTTC.

The gene calls are TRBV11-3 and TRBJ2-5; either TRBD1 or TRBD2 may fit D (5 bases each). Judging by the DNA end, TRBJ2-7 fits better; the J call may be wrong. The germline V gene has CDR1 SGHNT and CDR2 YENEEA. The CDR3 spans 13 residues. The CDR3, as DNA: TGTGCCAGCAGCTTAGGGGACGGCTACGAGCAGTACTTC. As protein: CASSLGDGYEQYF.

CDR3 loop: CASTLGARVTEAFF. The CDR3 DNA is TGTGCCAGTACCCTAGGGGCACGGGTCACTGAAGCTTTCTTT. V and J are TRBV19 and TRBJ1-1; D may be TRBD1 (5 bases). Trimming left V 7 bases short and J 4 bases short, with 16 bases between. The CDR3 is made up of 14 amino acids. Germline CDR1 is LNHDA and CDR2 is SQIVND (reference sequence).

This rearrangement joins TRBV19 to TRBJ2-6; the match to TRBD2 covers 8 bases. V was pared by 6 bases and J by 0 bases, with 4 bases of the junction left unmatched. In germline, CDR1 is LNHDA, CDR2 SQIVND (reference sequence). The length of the CDR3 is 16 residues. CDR3 sequence reads: CASRPGGASGANVLTF. The CDR3 DNA sequence: TGTGCCAGTAGACCGGGGGGGGCCTCTGGGGCCAACGTCCTGACTTTC.

J is TRBJ2-5 and V is TRBV10-1; unclear D gene. CDR1 is WNHNN and CDR2 is SYGVQD in the germline V gene (reference sequence). This CDR3 has 13 residues. Trimming took off 4 bases at V and 7 bases at J, with 13 bases between the two ends. CDR3 bases: TGCGCCAGCAGTGTAGGGCCGGAAGGGACCCAGTACTTC. Its protein product is CASSVGPEGTQYF.

This sequence joins TRBV2 and TRBJ1-1; weak D call: TRBD1 (5 bases). V was trimmed by 0 bases and J by 3 bases, leaving 14 bases between them. This CDR3 has 16 residues. The germline V gene encodes CDR1 SNHLY and CDR2 FYNNEI. CDR3 DNA: TGTGCCAGCAGTGAAGCGCTTTGGAAGGGGTACACTGAAGCTTTCTTT. Amino acids: CASSEALWKGYTEAFF.

The chain links TRBV18 to TRBJ2-6; the D is unclear. CDR3 length equals 16 residues. Germline V gene lookup returns CDR1 KGHSH and CDR2 LQKENI. V was shortened by 5 bases and J by 1 base, with 12 bases between the two germline ends. The CDR3 sequence: CASSTTSMSGANVLTF. In nucleotides, the CDR3 is TGTGCCAGCTCAACCACTTCTATGTCTGGGGCCAACGTCCTGACTTTC. The full variable domain, in which reference TRBV18 and TRBJ2-6 provide the parts outside the CDR3, is NAGVMQNPRHLVRRRGQEARLRCSPMKGHSHVYWYRQLPEEGLKFMVYLQKENIIDESGMPKERFSAEFPKEGPSILRIQQVVRGDSAAYFCASSTTSMSGANVLTFGAGSRLTVL.

The chain carries TRBV18 and TRBJ2-1; the D is unclear. This CDR3 is built from 16 residues. V was cut by 3 bases and J by 0 bases, with 12 bases left in between. Germline CDR1 and CDR2: KGHSH and LQKENI. CDR3 bases: TGTGCCAGCTCACCCCCCCAGAGGAGCTCCTACAATGAGCAGTTCTTC. Protein sequence: CASSPPQRSSYNEQFF.